Below are 14 T cell receptor beta chains sequenced from a single sample in a study of T cell repertoires in cytomegalovirus infection. TCRdb independently ran MiXCR on the reads; one entry per CDR3 protein. The data show about 830,000 distinct CDR3 sequences, with around a third seen just once and around 12% held by the top ten. Their recognized antigens are unknown. The sample was cultured CD8+ T cells from PBMCs, taken from culture after CMV antigen stimulation. These receptors were obtained from a human donor in good health (CMV status not recorded). Some clones in this sample may be carry-over from other donors' samples.

The V call is TRBV19, the J call TRBJ1-2, with D possibly matching TRBD1 (6 bases). There are 15 residues in the CDR3. Trimming removed 9 bases from V and 0 bases from J, with 17 bases in between. CDR1 is LNHDA and CDR2 is SQIVND in the germline V gene (reference sequence). CDR3 DNA sequence: TGTGCCAGCCAGCCTCGGGGGGCGTCTAACTATGGCTACACCTTC. This encodes CASQPRGASNYGYTF.

In this sample, this clonotype turned up a few times. The chain employs TRBV7-9 and TRBJ2-3; a possible D gene is TRBD2 (6 bases). CDR1 and CDR2 from the germline V gene are SEHNR and FQNEAQ (reference sequence). The germline V and J ends were trimmed by 5 bases and 2 bases, with 17 bases remaining between them. The CDR3 runs 16 residues. The CDR3 coding sequence is TGTGCCAGCAGCCGAGGCGGGGCGCGTGACACAGATACGCAGTATTTT. Translating it yields CASSRGGARDTDTQYF.

This clonotype has a handful of counts. This clone may be a read error of a much larger clone one base away. The gene calls are TRBV7-8 and TRBJ2-5; perhaps D is TRBD1 or TRBD2 (6 bases each). The CDR3 has 16 residues. Germline V gene lookup returns CDR1 SGHVS and CDR2 FQNEAQ. The V and J ends lost 1 base and 1 base respectively, with 13 bases between them. The chain's CDR3 is CASSLGWGAGQETQYF. The CDR3 DNA reads TGTGCCAGCAGCTTAGGTTGGGGGGCCGGCCAAGAGACCCAGTACTTC.

This clonotype was detected only a few times. This chain joins TRBV20-1 and TRBJ1-2, with D possibly TRBD1 on 6 matching bases. This CDR3 has 12 residues. In germline, CDR1 is DFQATT, CDR2 SNEGSKA (reference sequence). V shed 3 bases and J shed 7 bases, with 12 bases lying between them. CDR3 sequence reads: CSARGGQRGYTF. Here the CDR3 DNA reads TGCAGTGCTAGGGGGGGGCAGCGTGGCTACACCTTC.

The chain uses TRBV6-6 and TRBJ2-3, with no clear D. V shed 0 bases and J shed 6 bases, with 13 bases lying between them. This CDR3 is built from 15 residues. CDR1 MNHNY and CDR2 SVGAGI come from the germline V gene (reference sequence). The CDR3 spells CASSYSGYSRDTQYF. CDR3 coding DNA: TGTGCCAGCAGTTACTCCGGTTATAGCAGGGATACGCAGTATTTT.

V usage is TRBV4-2 and J usage is TRBJ2-2; 7 nucleotides agree with TRBD2. From germline, CDR1 is LGHNA and CDR2 YNFKEQ. The J segment lost 0 bases and the V segment lost 4 bases, leaving 2 bases of the junction unmatched. This CDR3 has 15 amino acids. This CDR3 reads CASSPGRANTGELFF. As DNA, the CDR3 is TGTGCCAGCAGCCCAGGGAGGGCGAACACCGGGGAGCTGTTTTTT.

This clonotype came up a few times. J is TRBJ1-1 and V is TRBV19, with 7 bases matching TRBD1. V lost 7 bases to trimming and J lost 6 bases; unmatched junction nucleotides: 8. CDR1 and CDR2 from the germline V gene are LNHDA and SQIVND (reference sequence). The CDR3 has 13 amino acids. CDR3 residues: CASIDRAVAEAFF. Written as DNA, the CDR3 is TGTGCCAGTATTGACAGGGCTGTGGCTGAAGCTTTCTTT. The entire variable domain, with the rest obtained from reference TRBV19 and TRBJ1-1, is as follows: DGGITQSPKYLFRKEGQNVTLSCEQNLNHDAMYWYRQDPGQGLRLIYYSQIVNDFQKGDIAEGYSVSREKKESFPLTVTSAQKNPTAFYLCASIDRAVAEAFFGQGTRLTVV.

In its sample, this clonotype was seen many times. This sequence joins TRBV7-9 and TRBJ1-1; D not certain. CDR1 and CDR2 (germline): SEHNR, FQNEAQ (reference sequence). The length of the CDR3 is 14 residues. V lost 4 bases and J 1 base, leaving 10 bases between the germline ends. The CDR3 loop is CASSSRQQNTEAFF. Here the CDR3 DNA reads TGTGCCAGCAGCTCGAGACAACAGAACACTGAAGCTTTCTTT.

The chain couples TRBV9 to TRBJ1-2; D gene unclear. In germline, CDR1 is SGDLS, CDR2 YYNGEE. Trimming removed 0 bases at V and 3 bases at J, with 3 bases between. This CDR3 contains 12 residues. The CDR3 here is CASSVGDYGYTF. The CDR3, as DNA: TGTGCCAGCAGCGTAGGGGACTATGGCTACACCTTC. The complete variable domain, with remaining parts taken from reference TRBV9 and TRBJ1-2, reads DSGVTQTPKHLITATGQRVTLRCSPRSGDLSVYWYQQSLDQGLQFLIQYYNGEERAKGNILERFSAQQFPDLHSELNLSSLELGDSALYFCASSVGDYGYTFGSGTRLTVV.

This clonotype was observed a few times. This clone may be a read error of a much larger clone one base away. The CDR3 protein is CASSFRGRRSDNQPQHF. The CDR3 DNA is TGTGCCAGCAGCTTCAGGGGGAGGCGGTCTGACAATCAGCCCCAGCATTTT. This chain joins TRBV7-8 and TRBJ1-5; 7 bases match TRBD1. Germline V gene sequence: CDR1 SGHVS, CDR2 FQNEAQ. V was pared by 3 bases and J by 3 bases, with 11 bases of the junction left unmatched. The CDR3 loop spans 17 amino acids.

This clonotype came up a few times. This chain joins TRBV6-2 or TRBV6-3 and TRBJ2-7, with 7 bases aligning to TRBD2. V lost 4 bases, J lost 2 bases, and 11 bases stayed unmatched. CDR1 and CDR2 from the germline V gene are MNHEY and SVGEGT. The length of the CDR3 is 16 residues. The CDR3 loop is CASSFSLERGAYEQYV. CDR3 nucleotides: TGTGCCAGCAGTTTTAGTCTCGAGCGGGGTGCCTACGAGCAGTACGTC.

The J gene is TRBJ1-5, the V gene TRBV7-9; no clear D. The V end lost 5 bases, the J end lost 2 bases, and 10 bases lay between the germline ends. The CDR3 covers 14 residues. The germline V gene encodes CDR1 SEHNR and CDR2 FQNEAQ (reference sequence). The CDR3 DNA reads as TGTGCCAGCAGCCCAACGGATCGCAATCAGCCCCAGCATTTT. Its protein is CASSPTDRNQPQHF.

This clonotype has more than one count but fewer than ten. This sequence joins TRBV4-1 and TRBJ1-1; possible D gene TRBD1, 5 bases. V shed 0 bases and J shed 6 bases, with 14 bases lying between them. CDR1 is MGHRA, CDR2 YSYEKL, per germline. CDR3 length equals 15 residues. The CDR3 DNA reads as TGCGCCAGCAGCCAAGATCAGCAGGGTATGTCTGAAGCTTTCTTT. Protein product: CASSQDQQGMSEAFF.

This rearrangement joins TRBV4-1 to TRBJ2-3; 7 bases are a match to TRBD2. Germline CDR1 is MGHRA and CDR2 is YSYEKL. CDR3 length: 15 amino acids. Germline trimming cut 4 bases from V and 4 bases from J; bases unmatched to any gene: 8. CDR3 protein: CASSPAGVPADTQYF. In DNA form, the CDR3 reads TGCGCCAGCAGCCCCGCGGGGGTACCGGCAGATACGCAGTATTTT.